The 4 T cell receptor beta chains below were found in one sample sequenced in a study of shared clonotypes between healthy human individuals. Cells designated naive CD8 were CD45RO-negative and were positively selected for CCR7, with terminally differentiated effector memory CD45RA+ cells excluded. Clones were sequenced by immunoSEQ multiplex PCR, and TCRdb holds only the in-frame ones, with some missing. This sample yields about 750,000 clones, of which roughly 92% are seen a single time; 20% to 30% belongs to the top ten. The sample taken for sequencing was naive CD8+ T cells sorted from blood. The receptor source for this set is a man aged 25 to 40 in good health.

V is TRBV11-2 and J is TRBJ2-7, with TRBD2 identical over 13 bases. Per germline, CDR1 SGHAT and CDR2 FQNNGV. The CDR3 covers 16 residues. The V gene end was trimmed by 4 bases and the J gene end by 3 bases; junction bases not matched to a gene: 6. Here the CDR3 reads CASSSGLAGVFYEQYF. The CDR3 DNA reads TGTGCCAGCAGCTCCGGACTAGCGGGAGTTTTCTACGAGCAGTACTTC.

The chain has TRBV7-2 and TRBJ2-1, with TRBD2 matching over 10 bases. The CDR3 has 15 residues. With 2 bases clipped from V and 8 bases from J, the junction kept 6 bases outside the gene matches. Per germline, CDR1 SGHTA and CDR2 FQGNSA. The CDR3 DNA reads TGTGCCAGCAGCTTATGGCTAGCGGGAGACGATGAGCAGTTCTTC. Protein: CASSLWLAGDDEQFF.

The V gene is TRBV7-9, the J gene TRBJ2-5, with 8 positions matching TRBD1. Germline CDR1 and CDR2: SEHNR and FQNEAQ (reference sequence). The CDR3 spans 15 residues. The V gene end was trimmed by 4 bases and the J gene end by 5 bases; junction bases not matched to a gene: 9. The CDR3 sequence: CASSSDRVGWETQYF. The CDR3 coding sequence is TGTGCCAGCAGCTCGGACAGGGTGGGTTGGGAGACCCAGTACTTC.

The table lists this clone with a count of one. This sequence joins TRBV7-2 and TRBJ1-1; no clear D gene. The CDR3 is 14 residues long. The germline gives CDR1 SGHTA, CDR2 FQGNSA. Trimming removed 5 bases from V and 4 bases from J, with 14 bases in between. CDR3 amino acids: CASSPRGSGTEAFF. The CDR3, as DNA: TGTGCCAGCAGCCCTCGGGGATCGGGCACTGAAGCTTTCTTT.